A single sample gave rise to the 5 T cell receptor beta chains below, sequenced in a study of blood T cell repertoires in COVID-19 (dated by TCRdb to about 2020). The receptor library was made with the immunoSEQ multiplex PCR assay. TCRdb took over this immuneACCESS table, retaining in-frame rearrangements with V and J assigned. Such tables are incomplete; in checked studies, under half of the missing clones stem from an unresolved V gene, and the remainder is unexplained. This sample lists some 110,000 clones; 75% to 90% were detected once. The ten biggest clones cover 20% to 30% of the sample. The sequenced sample consisted of peripheral blood. The receptors derive from a man between 60 and 75 years old with acute or convalescent COVID-19.

On this clone: One end of the junction does not line up with germline, which may come from a read error. V usage is TRBV7-8 and J usage is TRBJ2-2, with 8 bases lining up with TRBD2. The CDR3 sequence is 13 residues long. Germline CDR1 reads SGHVS; CDR2 reads FQNEAQ. CDR3 in amino acids: CQTSGANTGELFF. The CDR3 DNA sequence: TGCCAAACTAGCGGAGCGAACACCGGGGAGCTGTTTTTT.

This clone appeared once. The J gene is TRBJ1-5, the V gene TRBV10-2; D may be TRBD1 (5 bases). Germline V gene sequence: CDR1 WSHSY, CDR2 SAAADI. The CDR3 is 15 amino acids. Trimming left V 10 bases short and J 4 bases short, with 20 bases between. CDR3 nucleotides: TGCGCCACGCTAGCCGGGGGAGTGGGGAATCAGCCCCAGCATTTT. Protein sequence: CATLAGGVGNQPQHF.

This clone was detected only once. The gene calls are TRBV3-1 (or the pseudogene TRBV3-2) and TRBJ2-2, with D maybe TRBD1 (5 bases). Trimming pared 1 base from V and 4 bases from J, leaving 7 bases between. The CDR3 is 14 amino acids. The germline CDR1 and CDR2 sequences are LGHDT and YNNKEL (reference sequence). The CDR3 spells CASSQVRGTGELFF. The CDR3 DNA is TGTGCCAGCAGCCAAGTAAGGGGCACCGGGGAGCTGTTTTTT.

The chain is built from TRBV25-1 and TRBJ2-3; a weak D match, TRBD1 (6 bases). The CDR3 consists of 12 residues. V lost 4 bases to trimming and J lost 11 bases, with 13 bases between them. Germline lookup yields CDR1 MGHDK and CDR2 SYGVNS. As DNA, the CDR3 is TGTGCCAGCAGTGCCCGACAGGCAGGGCAGTATTTT. Encoded protein: CASSARQAGQYF.

This chain uses TRBV6-2 or TRBV6-3 with TRBJ1-2; TRBD1 matches at 10 bases. V shed 6 bases, J shed 7 bases, and the junction held 8 bases outside the gene matches. Germline V gene lookup returns CDR1 MNHEY and CDR2 SVGEGT. The CDR3 is 14 amino acids. CDR3 nucleotides: TGTGCCAGCAGCTCGAGACAGGGGGCGAGTGGCTACACCTTC. Protein product: CASSSRQGASGYTF.